These 10 T cell receptor beta chains share one sample of origin, sequenced in a study of shared clonotypes between healthy human individuals. Generated by immunoSEQ multiplex PCR, the TCRdb table keeps only in-frame clones and is missing some. The sample yields 2,500,000 or so clones, approximately 90% seen once. The sequenced material came from naive CD4+ T cells sorted from blood. The subset was: CD45RA+ positively selected. The receptors come from a man aged 18 to 29 in good health.

The chain links TRBV5-1 to TRBJ2-5; 10 bases are a match to TRBD2. The CDR3 is 15 amino acids. Germline CDR1 is SGHRS and CDR2 is YFSETQ. Unmatched junction bases numbered 2, after V lost 1 base and J lost 2 bases. The CDR3 DNA follows: TGCGCCAGCAGCTTGCTAGCGGGGGATCAAGAGACCCAGTACTTC. Protein sequence: CASSLLAGDQETQYF.

The chain carries TRBV7-2 and TRBJ2-1, with D possibly being TRBD2 (6 bases). The V end lost 5 bases, the J end lost 4 bases, and 18 bases lay between the germline ends. The length of the CDR3 is 16 residues. Germline CDR1 and CDR2: SGHTA and FQGNSA. CDR3 loop: CASSHEGLASYNEQFF. The CDR3 DNA follows: TGTGCCAGCAGCCATGAGGGGCTAGCGAGTTACAATGAGCAGTTCTTC.

The CDR3: CASSPGAGEVDTQYF. The CDR3 DNA is TGTGCCAGCTCACCAGGGGCGGGAGAAGTAGATACGCAGTATTTT. The V gene is TRBV18, the J gene TRBJ2-3; the match to TRBD2 covers 7 bases. J lost 5 bases, V lost 2 bases, and 7 bases had no gene match. Germline CDR1 reads KGHSH; CDR2 reads LQKENI. The CDR3 loop spans 15 amino acids.

The genes are TRBV28 and TRBJ1-3; no reliable D call. Per germline, CDR1 MDHEN and CDR2 SYDVKM. The CDR3 consists of 15 residues. The ends were cut back, 7 bases at V and 0 bases at J, with 13 bases in the middle. The chain's CDR3 is CASTPQGFSGNTIYF. For the CDR3, the DNA is TGTGCCAGCACCCCCCAAGGTTTCTCTGGAAACACCATATATTTT.

This clone has just a few counts. The chain joins TRBV6-1 to TRBJ1-5; D not resolved. CDR1 and CDR2 from the germline V gene are MNHNS and SASEGT. This CDR3 spans 9 amino acids. Trimming removed 5 bases at V and 9 bases at J, with 2 bases between. The DNA for the CDR3 is TGTGCCAGCAGTCCGCCCCAGCATTTT. This codes for CASSPPQHF.

Points on this clone: The same CDR3 is also encoded by other DNA sequences in this sample. The rearrangement uses TRBV7-2 and TRBJ2-7, with 9 positions matching TRBD1. The CDR3 is 15 amino acids. The junction had 3 bases not matched to a gene; V was cut back by 2 bases and J by 1 base. Germline lookup yields CDR1 SGHTA and CDR2 FQGNSA. The CDR3 DNA is TGTGCCAGCAGCTTACAGACAGGGGGGTCCTACGAGCAGTACTTC. This codes for CASSLQTGGSYEQYF.

A remark on this clone: One junction end does not reproduce the germline sequence, and a read error may be involved. The rearrangement joins TRBV7-7 to TRBJ2-1; 12 bases fit TRBD2. Germline V CDR1 and CDR2: SSHAT, FNYEAQ (reference sequence). The CDR3 runs to 18 residues. The CDR3 reads CASSLDPPSGRGLNEQFF. The DNA for the CDR3 is TGTGCTAGCAGCTTAGACCCTCCTAGCGGGAGGGGGTTAAATGAGCAGTTCTTC.

This chain joins TRBV19 and TRBJ1-6; D possibly corresponds to TRBD1 (5 bases). Germline CDR1 LNHDA, CDR2 SQIVND (reference sequence). V was clipped by 4 bases and J by 8 bases, with 12 bases between them. The CDR3 runs 14 residues. CDR3 sequence: CASSSRQGYSPLHF. CDR3 sequence (DNA): TGTGCCAGTAGTAGTCGGCAGGGATATTCACCCCTCCACTTT. Looking up the rest from reference TRBV19 and TRBJ1-6 gives the full variable domain: DGGITQSPKYLFRKEGQNVTLSCEQNLNHDAMYWYRQDPGQGLRLIYYSQIVNDFQKGDIAEGYSVSREKKESFPLTVTSAQKNPTAFYLCASSSRQGYSPLHFGNGTRLTVT.

This rearrangement joins TRBV6-6 to TRBJ2-3; the match to TRBD1 covers 7 bases. The CDR3 spans 15 residues. Germline V CDR1 and CDR2: MNHNY, SVGAGI (reference sequence). The V gene end was trimmed by 5 bases and the J gene end by 3 bases; junction bases not matched to a gene: 8. The CDR3 here is CASSPRQGITDTQYF. CDR3 DNA: TGTGCCAGCAGTCCGAGACAGGGTATAACAGATACGCAGTATTTT.

This clone was detected once. The rearrangement links TRBV9 to TRBJ2-7; 7 bases align to TRBD1. Per germline, CDR1 SGDLS and CDR2 YYNGEE. The CDR3 has 15 amino acids. Germline trimming cut 0 bases from V and 4 bases from J; bases unmatched to any gene: 7. The CDR3 coding sequence is TGTGCCAGCAGCGTAGAAGGGGGCAGGGTTTACGAGCAGTACTTC. Amino acid sequence: CASSVEGGRVYEQYF. Full variable domain (rest looked up from reference TRBV9 and TRBJ2-7): DSGVTQTPKHLITATGQRVTLRCSPRSGDLSVYWYQQSLDQGLQFLIQYYNGEERAKGNILERFSAQQFPDLHSELNLSSLELGDSALYFCASSVEGGRVYEQYFGPGTRLTVT.